Many counts were recorded for the clone carrying this T cell receptor (beta chain). Other DNA sequences in this specimen translate into the identical CDR3. Extraction of RNA preceded its reverse transcription into cDNA, which served as the sequencing template. Profiled with immunoSEQ multiplex PCR; TCRdb holds only in-frame clones, not every one. The repertoire has about 200,000 clones, more than 30% of them found once; the top ten carry roughly 0.5%. This record belongs to a study of CD8+ T cells in alopecia areata. Treatment denoted: oral pan-JAK inhibitor, 5-10 mg twice daily. The CDR3 has 14 amino acids. CDR1 is SEHNR and CDR2 is FQNEAQ in the germline V gene (reference sequence). Trimming took off 4 bases at V and 1 base at J, with 9 bases between the two ends.

The J gene is TRBJ2-3, the V gene TRBV7-9; tentative D call: TRBD2 (6 bases). The origin of this receptor is a human donor with alopecia areata. Here the sequenced sample was CD4+ T cells sorted from blood, taken around week 34, from a patient treated with tofacitinib. The CDR3, as DNA: TGTGCCAGCAGCTCGGGACTCGGCACAGATACGCAGTATTTT. Its translation: CASSSGLGTDTQYF.